Listed here is a single T cell receptor (beta chain). At one boundary the junction diverges from the germline segment, which might be a read error. Repertoires were generated with immunoSEQ multiplex PCR, while TCRdb's copy carries only in-frame clones and drops some. This table has some 56,000 clones, more than 80% appearing once. These data originate in a study of blood T cell repertoires in COVID-19. The CDR3 is 15 residues long. Germline CDR1 is SGDLS and CDR2 is YYNGEE. The source material was peripheral blood. This clonotype was obtained from a human donor in a cohort sampled during active COVID-19. The chain recombines TRBV9 with TRBJ1-2; 8 positions agree with TRBD1. CDR3 nucleotides: TGTGCCAGCAGTGTAGACAGGGGATTAAAAGGTGGCTACACCTTC. It codes for CASSVDRGLKGGYTF.